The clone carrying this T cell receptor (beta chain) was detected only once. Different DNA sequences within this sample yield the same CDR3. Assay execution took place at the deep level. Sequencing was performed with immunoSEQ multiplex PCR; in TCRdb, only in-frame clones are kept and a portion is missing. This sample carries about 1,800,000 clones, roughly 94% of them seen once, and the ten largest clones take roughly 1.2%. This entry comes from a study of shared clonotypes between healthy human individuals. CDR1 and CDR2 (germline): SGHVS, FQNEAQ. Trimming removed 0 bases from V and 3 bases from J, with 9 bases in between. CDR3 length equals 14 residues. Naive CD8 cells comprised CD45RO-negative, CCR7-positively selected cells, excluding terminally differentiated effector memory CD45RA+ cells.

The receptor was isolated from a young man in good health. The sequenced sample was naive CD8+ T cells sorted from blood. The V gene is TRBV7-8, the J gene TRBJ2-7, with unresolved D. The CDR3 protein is CASSLARTDYEQYF. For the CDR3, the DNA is TGTGCCAGCAGCTTAGCGAGGACGGACTACGAGCAGTACTTC.